A selection of T cell receptor beta chains follows, all from one sample in a study of cytomegalovirus exposure and HLA in healthy donors. Assay used: immunoSEQ multiplex PCR; TCRdb lists only in-frame clones, some missing. This table holds 75,000 to 95,000 clones. The specimen sequenced was PBMCs. These receptors all come from an older woman in good health and CMV-seronegative. Each CDR3 is given with its conserved first and last residue. The D gene is left open where the match is weak.

>TRBD1|TRBJ1-6|TRBV10-3
TGTGCCATCAGCGGACAGGGATGGGGTTCACCCCTCCACTTT
CAISGQGWGSPLHF
>-|TRBJ1-3|TRBV5-1
TGCGCCAGCAGCTTGGCCTTTCCCGGGGGGCCTGGTTTT
CASSLAFPGGPGF
>-|TRBJ1-2|TRBV6-5
TGTGCCAGCAGCCGAGCGGGGGCGCGTCTCGGCTACACCTTC
CASSRAGARLGYTF
>TRBD2|TRBJ2-7|TRBV28
TGTGCCAGCAGTCCCCCGAAACTAGCGGGAGTATCTGCCGAGCAGTACTTC
CASSPPKLAGVSAEQYF
>TRBD1|TRBJ2-2|TRBV7-6
TGTGCCAGCAGGCTGGACAGGCTGAACACCGGGGAGCTGTTTTTT
CASRLDRLNTGELFF
>-|TRBJ1-2|TRBV6-5
TGTGCCAGCAGTTACTGGCGGGGGGATGGCCACACCTTC
CASSYWRGDGHTF
>TRBD2|TRBJ2-7|TRBV7-9
TGTGCCAGCAGCTCTCCGGGGACTAGCGGGGTATCCTACGAGCAGTACTTC
CASSSPGTSGVSYEQYF
>TRBD1|TRBJ2-1|TRBV28
TGTGCCAGCAGAGTTCGGACAGGGGTGGGTGAGCAGTTCTTC
CASRVRTGVGEQFF
>TRBD2|TRBJ2-1|TRBV11-3
TGTGCCAGCAGCCCTAGCGGGAGTGCCTACAATGAGCAGTTCTTC
CASSPSGSAYNEQFF
>TRBD1|TRBJ1-2|TRBV28
TGTGCCAGCAGTGCTTTCACAGGGGCCAGAAATGGCTACACCTTC
CASSAFTGARNGYTF
>TRBD1|TRBJ1-5|TRBV10-3
TGTGCCATCAGCGGACAGGAGGGGAATCAGCCCCAGCATTTT
CAISGQEGNQPQHF
>-|TRBJ1-4|TRBV19
TGTGCCAGTAGTATCCGGTCGGGGTTCAATGAAAAACTGTTTTTT
CASSIRSGFNEKLFF
>-|TRBJ2-1|TRBV28
TGTGCCAGCAGTTTAGCGGGAGAGCAGTTCTTC
CASSLAGEQFF
>-|TRBJ1-1|TRBV25-1
TGTGCCAGCAGTGTTACCACTGAGGCTTTCTTT
CASSVTTEAFF
>TRBD2|TRBJ2-1|TRBV11-3
TGTGCCAGCAGCTTAGTTGCGGGAGGGCCAAGTGAGCAGTTCTTC
CASSLVAGGPSEQFF
>-|TRBJ2-3|TRBV6-5
TGTGCCAGCAGTTACGAGGGTCTAGCACTCACAGATACGCAGTATTTT
CASSYEGLALTDTQYF
>TRBD2|TRBJ2-5|TRBV7-2
TGTGCCAGCAGCTTGACGAGCGGGAGTGGGTCGGAGACCCAGTACTTC
CASSLTSGSGSETQYF
>TRBD1|TRBJ1-2|TRBV28
TGTGCCAGCAGTCTCGATATCACAGGGGGCGCAAGCTATGGCTACACCTTC
CASSLDITGGASYGYTF
>TRBD2|TRBJ2-7|TRBV7-2
TGTGCCAGCAGCTTAGCGCGGGGGTTTGGCGAGCAGTACTTC
CASSLARGFGEQYF
>TRBD1|TRBJ1-5|TRBV19
TGTGCCAGCCGACAGGGGGCGGGTCAGCCCCAGCATTTT
CASRQGAGQPQHF
>TRBD1|TRBJ1-5|TRBV6-5
TGTGCCAGCAGAGGGACAGCGGGCAATCAGCCCCAGCATTTT
CASRGTAGNQPQHF
>-|TRBJ2-1|TRBV28
TGTGCCAGCAGTTCCCACCTAGGGCAGTTCTTC
CASSSHLGQFF
>TRBD1|TRBJ2-7|TRBV2
TGTGCCAGCAGTGAGACAGGGCCCTCCTACGAGCAGTACTTC
CASSETGPSYEQYF
>TRBD1|TRBJ2-1|TRBV29-1
TGCAGCGTTGAAGGTTTGAGGGACAGGGTATACAATGAGCAGTTCTTC
CSVEGLRDRVYNEQFF
>-|TRBJ1-6|TRBV13
TGTGCCAGCAGCTTGGTCGGGGCGGGGTTAGTAGGATCACCCCTCCACTTT
CASSLVGAGLVGSPLHF
>TRBD1|TRBJ1-2|TRBV6-1
TGTGCCAGCAGTGAAGTTTATTTCGGGACAGGGGATGGCTACACCTTC
CASSEVYFGTGDGYTF
>-|TRBJ1-2|TRBV6-1
TGTGCCAGCAGTGAATTAGGGACAAGCTATGGCTACACCTTC
CASSELGTSYGYTF
>TRBD1|TRBJ1-1|TRBV7-8
TGTGCCAGCAGCCCTTGGACAGGCCTTAGCACTGAAGCTTTCTTT
CASSPWTGLSTEAFF
>TRBD2|TRBJ2-3|TRBV10-3
TGTGCCATCAGTACCTCTAGCGGGAGCACAGATACGCAGTATTTT
CAISTSSGSTDTQYF
>-|TRBJ1-3|TRBV11-2
TGTGCCAGCAGCTTTGAGTCCTCTGGAAACACCATATATTTT
CASSFESSGNTIYF
>-|TRBJ2-5|TRBV6-5
TGTGCCAGCAGGGCCCAGGGGAAAGAGACCCAGTACTTC
CASRAQGKETQYF